This entry features one T cell receptor beta chain sequence. Which antigen it targets is not known. No much larger clone exists at a distance of one base, and base qualities are not known. These data originate in a study of T cells in Graves' hyperthyroidism and ophthalmopathy (dated by TCRdb to between 2018 and 2021). Regarding the research as a whole: Peripheral blood samples were taken at the time of initial diagnosis, prior to any treatment. A discovery cohort of about a hundred patients, approximately 45 with Graves' ophthalmopathy and 57 with stable Graves' hyperthyroidism, was used to find distinguishing TCR V-J signatures. Prospective prediction of ophthalmopathy was tested in an independent validation cohort of about 19 hyperthyroidism patients and 17 patients who later progressed to ophthalmopathy. For training and testing, the roughly 93 patients in the discovery cohort were randomly divided in a 7:3 ratio. Thyroid tissue and blood T-cell repertoires from about 6 Graves' hyperthyroidism patients were also compared in the study. Once sampling was done, hyperthyroidism patients were given methimazole at a starting dose of 30 mg daily, whereas ophthalmopathy patients were given high-dose intravenous methylprednisolone. The paper reports TCR Vbeta CDR3 sequencing of 135 peripheral blood samples: under 45 ophthalmopathy, some 80 hyperthyroidism and 17 progressor patients. The investigation overall reported the following: During validation, the model predicted progression to ophthalmopathy a median of about 5.9 months ahead of onset, with roughly 65% sensitivity and less than 85% specificity. Ophthalmopathy was separated from stable hyperthyroidism by a 13 V-J signature model, with around 90% sensitivity and around 81% specificity obtained in cross-validation and 80%/75% obtained in testing. Blood samples also contained most of the expanded thyroid clonotypes (frequency above 0.001), which suggests that blood repertoires may reflect thyroid immune responses. Sample size was not statistically predetermined, and investigators were not blinded to group allocation.

Hyperthyroidism patients were aged 18 to 65 years and newly diagnosed, with disease duration of less than 2 months. Exclusion was applied to patients with uncontrolled infections, other autoimmune diseases, pregnancy or lactation. Diagnoses relied on clinical symptoms, serum thyroxine and TRAb, thyroid ultrasound and orbital computed tomography. Blood from progressor patients was collected at the time of first diagnosis with hyperthyroidism, before any ophthalmopathy symptoms had appeared. PBMCs were isolated from about 10 ml of fresh peripheral blood by Ficoll-Paque density gradient centrifugation. Progressor patients were first diagnosed with Graves' hyperthyroidism and then developed ophthalmopathy during follow-up. Trizol reagent was used to extract total RNA, and RNA quality was then checked on an Agilent 2100 Bioanalyzer. Amplification of TCR beta CDR3 regions was carried out from RNA transcripts. The first round of RT-PCR for the TCR CDR3 was performed with the HTBI primer set and the Qiagen OneStep RT-PCR kit. A second multiplex PCR round built the libraries, followed by size selection and purification. Sequencing of the libraries was done on an Illumina HiSeq2000 using paired-end 100 bp reads. As for the original processing: Raw data were processed with SOAPnuke, discarding reads with adapters, uncalled bases, mean Phred below 15, or no exact constant-primer or identifier match. COPE v1.2.5 was used to merge the high-quality paired reads, and each unique nucleotide sequence was defined as a clonotype. Clonotypes were aligned to IMGT TRBV, TRBD and TRBJ reference segments using MiTCR v1.1. Only V-J combinations with frequency above 0.0001, covering 99% to 99.2% of repertoires, were analysed. The TCS score was defined as the ratio of F50 (clonal expansion) to E x V (chaos), calculated using BLOSUM62-based TCRdist between CDR3 peptides within each V-J. Welch's t-statistics and random forest reduced several hundred V-J features to 10 to 15, which were used in a naive Bayes classifier (R e1071). TCRdb reworked the public reads: Q25 trimming with fastp, MiXCR clone assembly, productive beta chains retained. Rows matching on CDR3 protein sequence are summarized as one entry with the most common DNA and genes. The V and J calls and clone size are TCRdb's, not the authors'. This sample comprises over 700,000 distinct CDR3 sequences, over 15% of them detected only once. 16% of the sample lies in the top ten.

From the cysteine through the phenylalanine, the CDR3 covers 15 amino acids. The read is trimmed to its CDR3 DNA, 45 bases read in frame from base 1. Clipping removes 3 bases from V and 7 bases from J, with 7 as the unmatched junction base count. Taken from the germline V gene (reference sequence), the CDR1 and CDR2 loops are LGHDT and YNNKEL. The TCR was taken from a woman aged 50 to 65 with Graves' hyperthyroidism that later progressed to Graves' ophthalmopathy. Rearrangement joined TRBV3-1 to TRBJ2-5, with 11 central nucleotides matching TRBD2. The source material was blood. In nucleotides, the sequence is TGTGCCAGCAGCCATCGTACTAGCGGGGGTCGGACCCAGTACTTC. Translated, this is CASSHRTSGGRTQYF.